These 18 T cell receptor beta chains were all obtained from the same sample, sequenced in a study of T cell responses to AZD1222 COVID-19 vaccine. Data came from immunoSEQ multiplex PCR; TCRdb stores just in-frame clones and leaves some out. This table has about 150,000 clones, approximately 91% appearing once. Sequences were derived from peripheral blood, sampled 28 days after the second AZD1222 dose. The receptors derive from an adult who received the AZD1222 COVID-19 vaccine.

The V and J genes are TRBV6-5 and TRBJ1-5, with a tentative D call TRBD1 (5 bases). The CDR3 has 13 residues. From germline, CDR1 is MNHEY and CDR2 SVGAGI. V was shortened by 2 bases and J by 7 bases, with 9 bases between the two germline ends. CDR3 region: CASSYGGLQPQHF. In nucleotides, the CDR3 is TGTGCCAGCAGTTACGGGGGGTTACAGCCCCAGCATTTT.

This clone appeared once. V usage is TRBV18 and J usage is TRBJ1-5; D unclear. Per germline, CDR1 KGHSH and CDR2 LQKENI. The V end was cut by 6 bases, the J end by 4 bases, with 13 bases between. This CDR3 is built from 14 residues. This CDR3 reads CASSPDMGNQPQHF. The DNA of the CDR3 is TGTGCCAGCTCTCCCGACATGGGGAATCAGCCCCAGCATTTT.

The chain's CDR3 is CASFKAGGYEQYF. The CDR3 bases are TGTGCCAGCTTTAAAGCAGGGGGGTACGAGCAGTACTTC. The rearrangement joins TRBV18 to TRBJ2-7; possible D gene TRBD1, 7 bases. The ends were cut back, 7 bases at V and 4 bases at J, with 14 bases in the middle. The CDR3 has 13 residues. Germline values: CDR1 KGHSH, CDR2 LQKENI.

This chain joins TRBV24-1 and TRBJ2-7; no reliable D call. The CDR3 totals 14 residues. Trimming removed 7 bases at V and 3 bases at J, with 15 bases between. Germline V gene data show CDR1 as KGHDR and CDR2 as SFDVKD. The CDR3 reads CATSGPAPHYEQYF. DNA for the CDR3: TGTGCCACCAGCGGACCAGCTCCTCACTACGAGCAGTACTTC.

This chain joins TRBV28 and TRBJ1-2; D is ambiguous. V was clipped by 3 bases and J by 7 bases, with 6 bases between them. This CDR3 has 11 amino acids. Germline V gene lookup returns CDR1 MDHEN and CDR2 SYDVKM. The CDR3 nucleotides are TGTGCCAGCAGTTTCCCCCCTGGCTACACCTTC. It codes for CASSFPPGYTF.

On this clone itself: The CDR3 does not close with the conserved phenylalanine or tryptophan, likely indicating a read error. It is unclear where the CDR3 begins or ends on the DNA, so no DNA is shown, and the CDR3 is as TCRdb lists it. The chain has TRBV27 and TRBJ2-6; TRBD1 is taken as the D call from the table, unchecked against the DNA. From germline, CDR1 is MNHEY and CDR2 SMNVEV (reference sequence). The CDR3 spans 9 amino acids, including both terminal residues. The CDR3 loop is CASSNLTGD.

In DNA form, the CDR3 reads TGTGCCAGCAGTTCCCCGAAGGCGAGGGAGACCCAGTACTTC. Its protein is CASSSPKARETQYF. This chain joins TRBV6-5 and TRBJ2-5, with unresolved D. The germline CDR1 and CDR2 sequences are MNHEY and SVGAGI. The CDR3 extends over 14 amino acids. V was shortened by 4 bases and J by 5 bases, with 14 bases between the two germline ends.

The table lists this clone with a count of one. The chain couples TRBV30 to TRBJ1-1; TRBD1 might be the D (5 bases). This CDR3 region has 15 residues. V lost 3 bases to trimming and J lost 0 bases, with 14 bases between them. Germline CDR1 GTSNPN, CDR2 SVGIG (reference sequence). The CDR3 DNA reads as TGTGCCTGGAGCGCCCTGGGACTGATGAACACTGAAGCTTTCTTT. It yields the protein CAWSALGLMNTEAFF.

The chain joins TRBV12-3 or TRBV12-4 to TRBJ1-2; D unresolved. Trimming removed 3 bases from V and 8 bases from J, with 13 bases in between. CDR3 length: 13 amino acids. For the CDR3, the DNA is TGTGCCAGCAGTTTTGCCTACTTGGGAGGCTACACCTTC. Translating it yields CASSFAYLGGYTF.

This clone was detected once. The V call is TRBV30, the J call TRBJ1-6; no clear D gene. The CDR3 covers 17 residues. Germline V gene sequence: CDR1 GTSNPN, CDR2 SVGIG (reference sequence). V lost 0 bases, J lost 0 bases, and 12 bases lay in between. DNA of the CDR3: TGTGCCTGGAGTGTACAAGTACTTAGCTCCTATAATTCACCCCTCCACTTT. Its protein is CAWSVQVLSSYNSPLHF.

The CDR3 nucleotides are TGTGCCAGTAGTATCCGGGAGGACAATGAGCAGTTCTTC. It encodes CASSIREDNEQFF. V is TRBV19 and J is TRBJ2-1; 7 nucleotides align to TRBD2. Germline assignment: CDR1 LNHDA and CDR2 SQIVND (reference sequence). The V and J ends lost 3 bases and 5 bases, in that order; junction bases with no gene match: 1. There are 13 residues in the CDR3.

This clone was detected only once. This rearrangement joins TRBV24-1 to TRBJ2-1; no clear D. V gave up 7 bases and J gave up 0 bases, with 9 bases separating them. The CDR3 contains 14 residues. Germline V gene data show CDR1 as KGHDR and CDR2 as SFDVKD. In DNA form, the CDR3 reads TGTGCCACCAGCAGAGGCGGCTCCTACAATGAGCAGTTCTTC. Protein product: CATSRGGSYNEQFF.

V and J are TRBV19 and TRBJ2-5, with 8 bases fitting TRBD2. Losses at the gene ends were 3 bases for V and 0 bases for J; bases not matched to a gene: 3. Germline V CDR1 and CDR2: LNHDA, SQIVND (reference sequence). This CDR3 is 15 amino acids long. CDR3: CASSIQRGYQETQYF. As DNA, the CDR3 is TGTGCCAGTAGTATCCAGCGGGGGTACCAAGAGACCCAGTACTTC.

In regard to this clone: Different DNA sequences within this sample yield the same CDR3. The genes are TRBV6-5 and TRBJ1-6, with D unclear. Germline V gene lookup returns CDR1 MNHEY and CDR2 SVGAGI. The V and J ends lost 6 bases and 0 bases respectively, with 6 bases between them. The CDR3 is made up of 14 amino acids. The DNA of the CDR3 is TGTGCCAGCAGGACAAGCTCCTATAATTCACCCCTCCACTTT. Translation: CASRTSSYNSPLHF.

The gene calls are TRBV19 and TRBJ1-1, with a tentative D call TRBD1 (6 bases). CDR3 length equals 14 residues. The germline V gene encodes CDR1 LNHDA and CDR2 SQIVND (reference sequence). V was pared by 7 bases and J by 1 base, with 13 bases between. The CDR3 bases are TGTGCCAGTATTGGGACACCAGAGAACACTGAAGCTTTCTTT. Its translation: CASIGTPENTEAFF.

As regards this clone: Other DNA sequences in this specimen translate into the identical CDR3. V and J are TRBV7-9 and TRBJ1-1; D gene unclear. The germline gives CDR1 SEHNR, CDR2 FQNEAQ (reference sequence). The CDR3 sequence is 13 residues long. V was cut by 2 bases and J by 1 base, with 5 bases left in between. The CDR3 DNA follows: TGTGCCAGCAGCTTATTACAGAACACTGAAGCTTTCTTT. Translated, it gives CASSLLQNTEAFF.

The rearrangement links TRBV19 to TRBJ2-7; D gene unclear. The germline V and J ends were trimmed by 5 bases and 1 base, with 12 bases remaining between them. This CDR3 spans 14 amino acids. Germline values: CDR1 LNHDA, CDR2 SQIVND (reference sequence). The CDR3 loop is CASSWSASSYEQYF. CDR3 nucleotides: TGTGCCAGTAGTTGGTCGGCTTCTTCCTACGAGCAGTACTTC.

The chain recombines TRBV28 with TRBJ1-4; D gene unclear. The V and J ends lost 4 bases and 8 bases respectively, with 17 bases between them. Germline values: CDR1 MDHEN, CDR2 SYDVKM. The CDR3 covers 15 residues. In nucleotides, the CDR3 is TGTGCCAGCAGTTCTGAGCTTTTTTCCGGCGAAAAACTGTTTTTT. Residues: CASSSELFSGEKLFF.